This TCR beta chain was captured in a study of cytomegalovirus exposure and HLA in healthy donors. V shed 0 bases, J shed 6 bases, and the junction held 4 bases outside the gene matches. There are 14 residues in the CDR3. CDR1 is MGHRA, CDR2 YSYEKL, per germline. In the PCR, 60 Vbeta and 13 Jbeta primers were used. TCRdb's copy holds only in-frame clones and misses some; the assay was immunoSEQ multiplex PCR. The top ten hold 2.5% to 3.5% of the sample, which has about 90,000 clones, 70% to 85% seen once. Points from the study as a whole: Earlier analysis looked at TCR beta V segments, and most were productive about 87% or about 30% of the time. In a later analysis, HLA-associated beta chains showed higher expansion and lower generation probabilities than comparable chains. On later analysis, the bulk of CMV-associated TCR beta chains appeared to be HLA-restricted.

Remarks on this clone: The antigen is unknown.

This sequence originates from a man aged 25 to 40 in good health and CMV-seronegative. The chain combines TRBV4-1 with TRBJ1-1, with TRBD1 matching over 7 bases. Sequences were obtained from PBMCs. CDR3: CASSQETGRSEAFF. Here the CDR3 DNA reads TGCGCCAGCAGCCAAGAGACAGGGAGGTCTGAAGCTTTCTTT.